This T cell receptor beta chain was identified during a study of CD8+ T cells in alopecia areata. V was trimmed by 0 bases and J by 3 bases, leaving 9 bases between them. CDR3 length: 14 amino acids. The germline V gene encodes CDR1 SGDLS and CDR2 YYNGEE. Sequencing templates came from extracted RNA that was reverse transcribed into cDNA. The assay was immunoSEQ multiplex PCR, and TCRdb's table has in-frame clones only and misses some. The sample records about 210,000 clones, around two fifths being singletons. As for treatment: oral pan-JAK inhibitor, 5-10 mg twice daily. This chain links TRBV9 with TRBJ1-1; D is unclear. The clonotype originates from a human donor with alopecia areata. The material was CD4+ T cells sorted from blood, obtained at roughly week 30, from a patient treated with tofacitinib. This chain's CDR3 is CASSVGGFDTEAFF. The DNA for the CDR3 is TGTGCCAGCAGCGTAGGAGGGTTTGACACTGAAGCTTTCTTT.